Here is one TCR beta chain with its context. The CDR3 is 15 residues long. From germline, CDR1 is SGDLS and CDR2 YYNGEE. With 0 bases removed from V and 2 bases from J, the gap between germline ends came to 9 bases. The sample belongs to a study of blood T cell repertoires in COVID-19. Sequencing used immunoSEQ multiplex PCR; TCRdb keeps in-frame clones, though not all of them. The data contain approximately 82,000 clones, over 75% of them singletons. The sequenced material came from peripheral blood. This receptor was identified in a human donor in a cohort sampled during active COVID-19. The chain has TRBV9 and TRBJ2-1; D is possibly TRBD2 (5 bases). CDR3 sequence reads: CASSVVGDAYNEQFF. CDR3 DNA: TGTGCCAGCAGCGTAGTGGGAGACGCCTACAATGAGCAGTTCTTC.